This TCR beta chain was obtained from a study of PD-1 blockade in classical Hodgkin lymphoma (dated by TCRdb to the early 2020s). A note on the overall study: Nivolumab dosing was 3 mg/kg intravenously every 2 weeks, continuing until either disease progression or unacceptable toxicity. A peripheral blood immune signature of response to PD-1 blockade in classical Hodgkin lymphoma was defined using TCR beta sequencing and CyTOF.

In the paper's terms, the time point label means: cycle 4 day 1 (C4D1), after more than five weeks of nivolumab. All trial patients had relapsed after autologous stem cell transplantation, with cohorts A, B and C differing in prior brentuximab vedotin exposure. The trial cohort included around 56 patients with relapsed/refractory classical Hodgkin lymphoma, and each patient had a best overall response of complete response, partial response or progressive disease. Trial patients were treated with single-agent nivolumab in the multi-cohort phase II CheckMate 205 trial. An independent review committee assessed best overall response using the 2007 International Working Group response criteria. Trial PBMCs were collected immediately before nivolumab initiation (C1D1) and during therapy at cycle 2 day 1 and cycle 4 day 1. Peripheral blood was collected in 8 mL Vacutainer Cell Preparation Tubes, from which PBMCs were isolated by centrifugation and then cryopreserved.

V is reduced by 1 base and J by 0 bases, leaving a spacing of 12 bases between them. Per the germline V gene, SGHVS is the CDR1 and FNYEAQ is the CDR2. The CDR3 runs 16 amino acids, cysteine and phenylalanine included. Just CDR3 DNA is preserved here, 48 bases in frame from base 1. Genomic DNA was extracted with the Qiagen DNeasy kit from unsorted PBMCs and from negatively selected CD4+ and CD8+ fractions. TCR beta CDR3 regions were subjected to amplification by immunoSEQ multiplex PCR with primers that anneal to V and J segments. Amplification bias was minimized using a synthetic immune receptor repertoire, and residual bias was removed computationally after sequencing. In the paper's pipeline: Repertoire diversity was quantified as the Shannon entropy index using custom Python scripts. Unsorted, CD4+ and CD8+ repertoires were analyzed separately, except in combined analyses where CD4+ and CD8+ sequences were merged in silico. A clone was considered expanded if an increase in frequency of at least 2-fold after treatment relative to C1D1 was found, and a pseudocount of 0.5 was applied to clones undetected at baseline. Clones with 0 or 1 copy at C1D1 were classified as singleton clones, and clones with 2 or more copies were classified as non-singleton clones. Clones expanded in unsorted samples were annotated as CD4+, CD8+ or unknown by matching protein sequences in sorted samples from the same patient. Wilcoxon tests on paired samples were used to test changes in diversity from C1D1 to C4D1. TCRdb stores this immuneACCESS table with in-frame sequences only. Part of the clones is absent; in the studies checked, under half of the shortfall reflects unresolved V genes, and no reason is known for the rest. V and J calls and clone size are copied from that table; D and trimming were computed from the DNA. The sample table contains about 44,000 clones; only one count was recorded for 60% to 75% of them. The ten largest clones represent around 3.1% of the sample.

Turning to this clone: No antigen is known for it. Within one base of it there is no much larger clone, and no base qualities were kept.

Findings and caveats that apply to the study as a whole: Lower diversity was seen in patients whose nivolumab began less than 1 year after ASCT, and these patients were left out of later analyses so that immune reconstitution would not confound the results. By C4D1, a significant rise was seen in CD4+ TCR diversity but not in CD8+ TCR diversity (p=0.0027 vs p=0.16), and the rise was most apparent among complete responders (p=0.02). Trial patients with a complete response had baseline diversity similar to that of newly diagnosed patients, while partial responders and progressors had significantly lower diversity. The study was restricted to a single clinical trial cohort, and the causes of repertoire differences, possibly disease activity or prior therapy, were left undefined. Baseline TCR diversity was reported to be lower in newly diagnosed patients than in healthy donors and to be lower still in relapsed/refractory patients.

The clonotype originates from a human donor with classical Hodgkin lymphoma. The chain links TRBV7-6 with TRBJ2-5; the D gene could be TRBD1 or TRBD2, each one agreeing over 5 bases. This specimen consisted of peripheral blood mononuclear cells (PBMCs), obtained before the fourth cycle of nivolumab. The CDR3 protein is CASSLGGVGYQETQYF. The DNA is as follows: TGTGCCAGCAGCTTAGGAGGGGTGGGGTACCAAGAGACCCAGTACTTC.